Sequencing of this TCR beta chain was carried out in a study of T cell responses to AZD1222 COVID-19 vaccine. Profiled with immunoSEQ multiplex PCR; TCRdb holds only in-frame clones, not every one. Of 100,000 to 110,000 clones listed, approximately 87% were seen once; the top ten hold 4% to 5%. Germline loops: CDR1 SGHTA, CDR2 FQGNSA. CDR3 length: 14 amino acids. With 4 bases removed from V and 4 bases from J, the gap between germline ends came to 13 bases. About this clone itself: Its antigen remains unidentified.

General study points: Of spike-specific TCRs, nearly half reportedly target regions left unmutated in variants.

The rearrangement joins TRBV7-2 to TRBJ1-2; possible D gene TRBD1, 5 bases. Sequenced here: peripheral blood, sampled on day 0 of MenACWY control vaccination. The receptor comes from an adult in good health. The CDR3 sequence: CASSSPGRPYGYTF. The CDR3 region has the DNA TGTGCCAGCAGCTCCCCGGGACGTCCCTATGGCTACACCTTC.